The 21 T cell receptor beta chains presented below share a single source sample, sequenced in a study of blood T cell repertoires in COVID-19. Method: immunoSEQ multiplex PCR; TCRdb's copy keeps in-frame clones and lacks some. The sample includes some 97,000 clones, approximately 90% seen only once; the top ten take less than 2.5%. Material: peripheral blood. These receptors originate from a man over 45 with active COVID-19.

The rearrangement joins TRBV5-1 to TRBJ2-2; D may be TRBD2 (6 bases). The CDR3 covers 14 residues. V lost 4 bases, J lost 3 bases, and 10 bases lay in between. Germline CDR1 is SGHRS and CDR2 is YFSETQ. The DNA of the CDR3 is TGCGCCAGCAGCCCGGGACTCTACACCGGGGAGCTGTTTTTT. This sequence encodes CASSPGLYTGELFF.

The J gene is TRBJ2-7, the V gene TRBV5-5; TRBD1 is a possible D gene (6 bases). Germline lookup yields CDR1 SGHKS and CDR2 YYEKEE (reference sequence). With 4 bases removed from V and 3 bases from J, the gap between germline ends came to 11 bases. The CDR3 sequence is 13 residues long. Written as DNA, the CDR3 is TGTGCCAGCAGCGACGACAGGAACTACGAGCAGTACGTC. Translated: CASSDDRNYEQYV.

The gene calls are TRBV13 and TRBJ2-1, with 11 bases aligning to TRBD2. V lost 5 bases and J lost 6; bases outside the gene matches: 9. The CDR3 covers 16 residues. CDR1 is PRHDT and CDR2 is FYEKMQ in the germline V gene (reference sequence). The DNA of the CDR3 is TGTGCCAGCAGCCCCCCTGGACTAGCGGGCGCCAATGAGCAGTTCTTC. It translates to CASSPPGLAGANEQFF.

This chain links TRBV7-2 with TRBJ2-1; 9 positions agree with TRBD2. The CDR3 spans 14 residues. The ends lost 5 bases at V and 6 bases at J; junction bases unmatched: 5. Germline CDR1 is SGHTA and CDR2 is FQGNSA. CDR3 region: CASSPRLAANEQFF. DNA of the CDR3: TGTGCCAGCAGCCCCAGACTAGCGGCCAATGAGCAGTTCTTC.

The chain recombines TRBV6-1 with TRBJ2-1, with TRBD1 matching over 9 bases. Germline V gene data show CDR1 as MNHNS and CDR2 as SASEGT. The V and J ends lost 3 bases and 4 bases, in that order; junction bases with no gene match: 4. The CDR3 is 15 amino acids. CDR3 DNA sequence: TGTGCCAGCAGTGAGCGGACAGGGGAATACAATGAGCAGTTCTTC. Translated, it gives CASSERTGEYNEQFF.

The V and J genes are TRBV7-8 and TRBJ1-1, with D possibly matching TRBD1 (6 bases). Germline CDR1 and CDR2: SGHVS and FQNEAQ. The CDR3 contains 16 residues. The V end lost 3 bases, the J end lost 1 base, and 15 bases lay between the germline ends. CDR3 in DNA: TGTGCCAGCAGCTTTACAGGGCTGGTCACGAACACTGAAGCTTTCTTT. It translates to CASSFTGLVTNTEAFF.

The chain has TRBV9 and TRBJ1-3, with D possibly TRBD1 on 5 matching bases. Germline V gives CDR1 SGDLS, CDR2 YYNGEE. V shed 0 bases and J shed 4 bases, with 5 bases lying between them. The CDR3 is 13 amino acids. DNA for the CDR3: TGTGCCAGCAGCGTAGAGGGGGGAAACACCATATATTTT. Translation gives CASSVEGGNTIYF.

The J gene is TRBJ1-5, the V gene TRBV6-5; D is unclear. Germline CDR1 MNHEY, CDR2 SVGAGI. The CDR3 consists of 15 residues. Trimming stripped 6 bases from V and 1 base from J, with 13 bases between. The CDR3 region is CASRGGRSSNQPQHF. CDR3 bases: TGTGCCAGCAGGGGAGGCAGGTCCAGCAATCAGCCCCAGCATTTT.

The V call is TRBV5-1, the J call TRBJ2-1, with TRBD2 matching over 12 bases. J was trimmed by 2 bases and V by 3 bases; bases with no gene match: 3. CDR1 and CDR2 from the germline V gene are SGHRS and YFSETQ. CDR3 length: 16 amino acids. The CDR3: CASSSGLAGTYNEQFF. The CDR3, as DNA: TGCGCCAGCAGCTCCGGACTAGCGGGGACCTACAATGAGCAGTTCTTC.

The chain joins TRBV3-1 (or the pseudogene TRBV3-2) to TRBJ2-1; TRBD1 aligns across 7 bases. CDR1 and CDR2 from the germline V gene are LGHDT and YNNKEL (reference sequence). V dropped 0 bases and J dropped 6; count of bases not matched to a gene: 11. This CDR3 is built from 17 residues. CDR3 in amino acids: CASSQDLGRGKGNEQFF. The CDR3, as DNA: TGTGCCAGCAGCCAAGATCTGGGCAGGGGGAAGGGCAATGAGCAGTTCTTC.

The CDR3 reads CASSLFSGANVLTF. The CDR3, as DNA: TGTGCCAGCAGCCTCTTCTCTGGGGCCAACGTCCTGACTTTC. The chain combines TRBV5-6 with TRBJ2-6; D not certain. The CDR3 has 14 residues. V gave up 4 bases and J gave up 0 bases, with 5 bases separating them. CDR1 and CDR2 (germline): SGHDT, YYEEEE.

The CDR3 sequence is CASSEEVNSPLHF. CDR3 bases: TGTGCCAGCAGTGAGGAGGTAAATTCACCCCTCCACTTT. The chain employs TRBV2 and TRBJ1-6; D is unclear. Trimming removed 3 bases at V and 7 bases at J, with 7 bases between. Germline V CDR1 and CDR2: SNHLY, FYNNEI. This CDR3 contains 13 residues.

The table lists this clone with a count of one. V and J are TRBV19 and TRBJ1-1, with D uncertain. CDR1 is LNHDA, CDR2 SQIVND, per germline (reference sequence). The CDR3 length is 13 residues. Trimming removed 1 base at V and 0 bases at J, with 3 bases between. Written as DNA, the CDR3 is TGTGCCAGTAGTATAGCCGTGAACACTGAAGCTTTCTTT. Its protein product is CASSIAVNTEAFF.

The V and J genes are TRBV5-8 and TRBJ1-6; TRBD1 aligns across 10 bases. Germline lookup yields CDR1 SGHTS and CDR2 YDEGEE. Germline trimming cut 6 bases from V and 5 bases from J; bases unmatched to any gene: 8. The CDR3 is 16 residues long. This CDR3 reads CASTSRTGGNNSPLHF. The CDR3, as DNA: TGTGCCAGCACCTCTCGGACAGGGGGAAATAATTCACCCCTCCACTTT.

The genes are TRBV7-2 and TRBJ1-1, with 8 bases that match TRBD1. The ends lost 3 bases at V and 5 bases at J; junction bases unmatched: 8. This CDR3 is built from 15 residues. Germline CDR1 reads SGHTA; CDR2 reads FQGNSA. CDR3 nucleotide sequence: TGTGCCAGCAGCTTTGCCGGACAGGGAAGGACTGAAGCTTTCTTT. This encodes CASSFAGQGRTEAFF.

The chain couples TRBV3-1 (or the pseudogene TRBV3-2) to TRBJ1-2, with TRBD1 as a possible D gene (6 bases). The CDR3 sequence is 14 residues long. Trimming took off 4 bases at V and 5 bases at J, with 14 bases between the two ends. Germline V CDR1 and CDR2: LGHDT, YNNKEL (reference sequence). CDR3 sequence reads: CASSPLNRAYGYTF. The DNA of the CDR3 is TGTGCCAGCAGCCCCCTAAACAGGGCGTATGGCTACACCTTC.

The rearrangement uses TRBV4-2 and TRBJ2-3, with D perhaps TRBD2 (5 bases). Trimming cost V 3 bases and J 5 bases, with 12 bases left between them. The CDR3 runs to 14 residues. Germline CDR1 reads LGHNA; CDR2 reads YNFKEQ. The CDR3 region has the DNA TGTGCCAGCAGCCAGACTCCTGAGGGAGATACGCAGTATTTT. As protein: CASSQTPEGDTQYF.

The chain uses TRBV3-1 (or the pseudogene TRBV3-2) and TRBJ2-5, with TRBD1 matching 8 bases. Germline V gene sequence: CDR1 LGHDT, CDR2 YNNKEL (reference sequence). The CDR3 sequence is 14 residues long. V was clipped by 3 bases and J by 9 bases; unmatched bases: 9. CDR3 sequence (DNA): TGTGCCAGCAGCCAGGCAGGGGGCGTGGGGGCCCAGTACTTC. Translation: CASSQAGGVGAQYF.

The V and J genes are TRBV21-1 and TRBJ2-5; TRBD2 is the table's D call, not checked against the DNA. TRBV21-1 is a pseudogene locus. The length of the CDR3 is 18 residues. The CDR3 loop reads CASSRPGLAGGLQETQYF. CDR3 sequence (DNA): TGTGCCAGCAGCAGGCCGGGACTAGCGGGGGGGCTTCAAGAGACCCAGTACTTC.

This chain connects TRBV10-1 to TRBJ2-3, with TRBD2 matching 11 bases. Germline V gene lookup returns CDR1 WNHNN and CDR2 SYGVQD (reference sequence). The junction had 5 bases not matched to a gene; V was cut back by 2 bases and J by 7 bases. The CDR3 sequence is 15 residues long. The CDR3, as DNA: TGCGCCAGCAGTGAGCAGGGACTAGCGGCCCATACGCAGTATTTT. It yields the protein CASSEQGLAAHTQYF.

The chain recombines TRBV11-3 with TRBJ2-2; D perhaps matches TRBD2 (6 bases). CDR3 length equals 16 residues. The ends were cut back, 5 bases at V and 0 bases at J, with 13 bases in the middle. The germline V gene encodes CDR1 SGHNT and CDR2 YENEEA. The CDR3 DNA reads as TGTGCCAGCAGCCCTCGGGGACTTTCGAACACCGGGGAGCTGTTTTTT. Amino acid sequence: CASSPRGLSNTGELFF.